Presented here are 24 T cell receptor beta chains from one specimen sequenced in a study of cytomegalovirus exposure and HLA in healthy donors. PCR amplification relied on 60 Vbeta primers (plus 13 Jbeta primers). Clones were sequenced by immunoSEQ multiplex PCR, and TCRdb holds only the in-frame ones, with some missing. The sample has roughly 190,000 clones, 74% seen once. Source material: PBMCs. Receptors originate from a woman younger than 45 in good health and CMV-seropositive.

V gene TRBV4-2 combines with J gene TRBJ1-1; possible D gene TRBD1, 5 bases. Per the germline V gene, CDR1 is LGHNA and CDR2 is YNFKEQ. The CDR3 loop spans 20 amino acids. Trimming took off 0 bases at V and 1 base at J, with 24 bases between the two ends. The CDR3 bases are TGTGCCAGCAGCCAAGATCTATGGGGCTCGACAGACCCCGGGAACACTGAAGCTTTCTTT. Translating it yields CASSQDLWGSTDPGNTEAFF.

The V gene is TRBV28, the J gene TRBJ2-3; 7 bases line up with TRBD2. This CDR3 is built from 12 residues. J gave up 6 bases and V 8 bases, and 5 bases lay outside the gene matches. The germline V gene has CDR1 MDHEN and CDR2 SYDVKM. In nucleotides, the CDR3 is TGTGCCAGCCGAAAGGGAGGGGATACGCAGTATTTT. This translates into CASRKGGDTQYF.

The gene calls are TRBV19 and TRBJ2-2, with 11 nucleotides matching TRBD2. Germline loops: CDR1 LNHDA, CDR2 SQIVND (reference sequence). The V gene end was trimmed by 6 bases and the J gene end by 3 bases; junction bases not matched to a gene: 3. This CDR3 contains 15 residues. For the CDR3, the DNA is TGTGCCAGTAGGGTACTAGCGGGAGACACCGGGGAGCTGTTTTTT. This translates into CASRVLAGDTGELFF.

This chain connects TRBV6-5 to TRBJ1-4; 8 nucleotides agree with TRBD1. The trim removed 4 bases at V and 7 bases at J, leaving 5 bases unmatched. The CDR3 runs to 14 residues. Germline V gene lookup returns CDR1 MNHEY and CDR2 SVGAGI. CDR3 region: CASSSQGVGEKLFF. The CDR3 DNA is TGTGCCAGCAGTTCACAGGGGGTGGGTGAAAAACTGTTTTTT.

The CDR3 spells CASSPSGSVNEQYF. The CDR3 DNA is TGTGCCAGCTCACCGAGCGGGAGTGTAAACGAGCAGTACTTC. J is TRBJ2-7 and V is TRBV18, with 8 bases aligning to TRBD2. Germline V gene lookup returns CDR1 KGHSH and CDR2 LQKENI. The V segment lost 3 bases and the J segment 5 bases; nucleotides outside the gene matches: 6. CDR3 size: 14 residues.

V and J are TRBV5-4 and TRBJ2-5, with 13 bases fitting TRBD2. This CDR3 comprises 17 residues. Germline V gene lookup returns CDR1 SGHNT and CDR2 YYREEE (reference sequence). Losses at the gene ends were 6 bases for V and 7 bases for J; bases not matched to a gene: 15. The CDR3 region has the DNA TGTGCCAGCACAAGTCCGGGACTAGCGGGACCGCTGGGGACCCAGTACTTC. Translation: CASTSPGLAGPLGTQYF.

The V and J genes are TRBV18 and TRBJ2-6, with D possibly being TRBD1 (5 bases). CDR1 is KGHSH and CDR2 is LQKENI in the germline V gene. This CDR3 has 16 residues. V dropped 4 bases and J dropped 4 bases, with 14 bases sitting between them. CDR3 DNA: TGTGCCAGCTCACAGGGCAGGGCTAACGGGGCCAACGTCCTGACTTTC. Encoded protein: CASSQGRANGANVLTF.

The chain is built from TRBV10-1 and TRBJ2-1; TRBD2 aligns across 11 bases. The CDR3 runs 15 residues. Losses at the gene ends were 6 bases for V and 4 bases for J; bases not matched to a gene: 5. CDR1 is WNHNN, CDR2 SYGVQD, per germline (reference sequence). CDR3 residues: CASSPTSGIYNEQFF. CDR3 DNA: TGCGCCAGCAGCCCGACTAGCGGGATATACAATGAGCAGTTCTTC.

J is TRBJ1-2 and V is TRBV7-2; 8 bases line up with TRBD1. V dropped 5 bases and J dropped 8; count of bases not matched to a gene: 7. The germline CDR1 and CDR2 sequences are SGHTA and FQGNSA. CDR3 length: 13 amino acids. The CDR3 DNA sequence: TGTGCCAGCAGCCTGGACAGGGTTACCGGCTACACCTTC. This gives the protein CASSLDRVTGYTF.

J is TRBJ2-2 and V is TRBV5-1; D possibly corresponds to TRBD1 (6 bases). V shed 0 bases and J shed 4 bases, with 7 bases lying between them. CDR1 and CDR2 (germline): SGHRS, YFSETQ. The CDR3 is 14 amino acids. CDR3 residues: CASSLDRATGELFF. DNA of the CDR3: TGCGCCAGCAGCTTGGACAGGGCCACCGGGGAGCTGTTTTTT.

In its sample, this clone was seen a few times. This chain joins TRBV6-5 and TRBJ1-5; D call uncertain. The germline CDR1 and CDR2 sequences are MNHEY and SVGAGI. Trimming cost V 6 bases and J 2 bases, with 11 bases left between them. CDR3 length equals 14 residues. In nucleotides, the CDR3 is TGTGCCAGCAGGGAGTATCTGGGCAATCAGCCCCAGCATTTT. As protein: CASREYLGNQPQHF.

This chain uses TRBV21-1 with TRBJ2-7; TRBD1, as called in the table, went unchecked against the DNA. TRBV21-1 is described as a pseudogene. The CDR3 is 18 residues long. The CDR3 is CASSKEGILGKRAYEQYF. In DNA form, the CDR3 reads TGTGCCAGCAGCAAAGAGGGGATACTGGGAAAGCGTGCCTACGAGCAGTACTTC.

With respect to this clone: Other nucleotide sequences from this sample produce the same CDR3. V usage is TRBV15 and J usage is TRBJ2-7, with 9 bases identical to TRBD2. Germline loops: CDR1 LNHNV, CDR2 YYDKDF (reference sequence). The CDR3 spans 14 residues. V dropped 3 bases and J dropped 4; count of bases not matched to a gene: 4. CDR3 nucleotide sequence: TGTGCCACCAGCAGCGGAACTAGCGGGTACGAGCAGTACTTC. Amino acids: CATSSGTSGYEQYF.

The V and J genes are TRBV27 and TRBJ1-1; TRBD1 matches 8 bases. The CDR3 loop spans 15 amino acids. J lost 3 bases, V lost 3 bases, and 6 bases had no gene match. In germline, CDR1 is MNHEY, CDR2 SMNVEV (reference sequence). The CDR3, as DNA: TGTGCCAGCAGTTTTTCGGACAGGGTTGACACTGAAGCTTTCTTT. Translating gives CASSFSDRVDTEAFF.

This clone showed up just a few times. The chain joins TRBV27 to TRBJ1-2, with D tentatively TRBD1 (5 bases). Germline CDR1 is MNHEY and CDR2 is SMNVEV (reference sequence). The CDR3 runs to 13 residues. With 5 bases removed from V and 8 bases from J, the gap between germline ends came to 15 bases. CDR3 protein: CASSPQGLKGYTF. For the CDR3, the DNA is TGTGCCAGCAGTCCGCAGGGCCTTAAAGGCTACACCTTC.

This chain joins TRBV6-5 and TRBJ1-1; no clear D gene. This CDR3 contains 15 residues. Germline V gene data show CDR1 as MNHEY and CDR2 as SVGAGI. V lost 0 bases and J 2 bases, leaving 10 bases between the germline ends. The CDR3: CASSYSRGYNTEAFF. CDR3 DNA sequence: TGTGCCAGCAGTTACTCGAGAGGGTATAACACTGAAGCTTTCTTT.

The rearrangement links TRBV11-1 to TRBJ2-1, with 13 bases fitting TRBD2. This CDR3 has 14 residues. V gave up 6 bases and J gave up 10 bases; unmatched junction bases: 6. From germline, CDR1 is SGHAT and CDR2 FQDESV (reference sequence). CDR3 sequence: CASRGLAGIGEQFF. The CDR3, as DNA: TGTGCCAGCAGGGGACTAGCGGGGATCGGGGAGCAGTTCTTC.

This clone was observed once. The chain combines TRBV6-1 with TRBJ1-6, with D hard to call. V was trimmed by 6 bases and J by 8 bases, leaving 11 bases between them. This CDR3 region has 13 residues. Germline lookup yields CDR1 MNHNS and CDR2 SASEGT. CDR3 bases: TGTGCCAGCAGCAGCGGGATTTATTCACCCCTCCACTTT. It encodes CASSSGIYSPLHF.

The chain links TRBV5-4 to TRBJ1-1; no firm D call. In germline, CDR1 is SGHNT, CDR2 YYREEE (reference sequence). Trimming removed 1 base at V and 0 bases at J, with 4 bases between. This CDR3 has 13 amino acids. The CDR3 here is CASSLSVNTEAFF. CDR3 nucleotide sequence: TGTGCCAGCAGCTTGTCGGTGAACACTGAAGCTTTCTTT.

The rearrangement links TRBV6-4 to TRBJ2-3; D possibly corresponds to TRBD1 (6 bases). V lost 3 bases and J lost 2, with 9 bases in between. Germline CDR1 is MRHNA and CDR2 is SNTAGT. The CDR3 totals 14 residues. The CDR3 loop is CASSEGADTDTQYF. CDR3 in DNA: TGTGCCAGCAGTGAGGGGGCCGACACAGATACGCAGTATTTT.

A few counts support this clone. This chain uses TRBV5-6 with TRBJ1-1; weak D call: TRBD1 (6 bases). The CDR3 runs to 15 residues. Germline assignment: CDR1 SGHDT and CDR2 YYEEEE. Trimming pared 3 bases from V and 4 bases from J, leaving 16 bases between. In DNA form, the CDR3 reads TGTGCCAGCAGCTGGAACAGGGATCTGATCACTGAAGCTTTCTTT. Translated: CASSWNRDLITEAFF.

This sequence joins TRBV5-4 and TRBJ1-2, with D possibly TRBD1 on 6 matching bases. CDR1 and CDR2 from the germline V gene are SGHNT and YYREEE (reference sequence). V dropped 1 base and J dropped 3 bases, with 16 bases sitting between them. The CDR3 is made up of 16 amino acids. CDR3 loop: CASSLKQGSADYGYTF. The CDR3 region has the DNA TGTGCCAGCAGCTTGAAACAGGGCTCGGCGGACTATGGCTACACCTTC.

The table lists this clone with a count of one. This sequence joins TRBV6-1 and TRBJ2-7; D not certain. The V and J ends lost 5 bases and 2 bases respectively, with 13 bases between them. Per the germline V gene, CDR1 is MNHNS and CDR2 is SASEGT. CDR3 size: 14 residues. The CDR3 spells CASSTTIIAYEQYF. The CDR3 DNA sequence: TGTGCCAGCAGTACTACTATCATAGCCTACGAGCAGTACTTC.

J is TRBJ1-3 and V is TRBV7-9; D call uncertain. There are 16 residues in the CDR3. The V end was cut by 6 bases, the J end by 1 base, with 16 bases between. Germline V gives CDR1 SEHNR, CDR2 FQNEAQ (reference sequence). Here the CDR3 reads CASRPLSSGSGNTIYF. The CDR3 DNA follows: TGTGCCAGCAGACCTCTTAGTTCGGGGTCTGGAAACACCATATATTTT. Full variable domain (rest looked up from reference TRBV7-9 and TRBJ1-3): DTGVSQNPRHKITKRGQNVTFRCDPISEHNRLYWYRQTLGQGPEFLTYFQNEAQLEKSRLLSDRFSAERPKGSFSTLEIQRTEQGDSAMYLCASRPLSSGSGNTIYFGEGSWLTVV.